This TCR beta chain originates from a study of T cells after yellow fever vaccination. Overall study: Some fractions had low cell numbers, and these were prepared with SMART-Seq v4 Ultra Low Input. Study-level points and caveats: Peak timing came faster in the weaker secondary response, day 5 versus 15. Only a small proportion of the clonotypes turned up in both the CD4 and the CD8 compartments, likely arising from convergent recombination. Abundant bulk-population clonotypes could contaminate the FACS-sorted repertoires.

TCRdb re-called the 5' RACE reads with MiXCR, one entry per CDR3 protein. This sample has 200,000 to 300,000 distinct CDR3 sequences, with over 10% found just once. Comments on this clonotype: Its antigen is unknown.

The sample consisted of CD4+ T cells sorted from PBMCs, taken 45 days after the yellow fever booster vaccination. The sequence was collected from a young man who received the YFV17D yellow fever vaccine.

CDR3 loop: CASLHPANTGELFF. In DNA, the CDR3 is TGTGCCAGCTTACACCCGGCGAACACCGGGGAGCTGTTTTTT. V usage is TRBV12-3 or TRBV12-4 and J usage is TRBJ2-2; no clear D. The CDR3 loop spans 14 amino acids. V lost 8 bases and J lost 0, with 10 bases in between.